Described below is a single TCR beta chain sequence and its context. Its antigen is unknown. Via 5' RACE with UMI labels, TRB cDNA libraries were prepared. After re-calling the 5' RACE reads, TCRdb lists one entry per CDR3 protein, DNA absent. The sample totals roughly 120,000 distinct CDR3 sequences. The record originates from a study of CXCR3-negative and CXCR3-positive naive CD8 T cells. Germline-derived CDR1 and CDR2 are LGHNA and YSLEER. The CDR3 is 13 amino acids. The authors gated naive CD8+ T cells as CD45RO-CCR7+CD27+CD95-. Whole-study results and caveats: TRB CDR3s were more hydrophobic in CXCR3-positive than in CXCR3-negative naive cells.

The TCR sequence derives from a human donor in good health. Some clones in this sample may be carry-over from other donors' samples. The rearrangement links TRBV4-3 to TRBJ2-7. The specimen was naive CXCR3+ CD8+ T cells from blood. Specified subset: CD45RO-CCR7+CD27+CD95- naive CD8+ T cells expressing CXCR3 (TNR3+). The CDR3 reads CASSQGGSYEQYF.